This TCR beta chain stems from a study of blood T cell repertoires in COVID-19 (dated by TCRdb to 2019 to 2021). In the study overall: Collaborator samples came from the United States, Italy and Spain and covered acute and convalescent phases of COVID-19. The prospective study material was composed of cDNA or gDNA derived from T cells, B-cell-depleted T cells, or PBMCs. Deeply sampled blood TCRbeta repertoires from subjects exposed to, actively infected with, or recovered from COVID-19 were included in the dataset. The repertoires were released in a freely available public database intended as a resource for research on the immune response to SARS-CoV-2. Samples were obtained from the ongoing ImmuneRACE study (first 160 participants) and from some 1,200 subjects provided by 6 global collaborators. The sample metadata nearly always contained a de-identified subject ID, COVID-19 status, age in years and sex. Where available, HLA class I and class II types were obtained from metadata supplied by the sample provider rather than from assay-based typing. Broader findings and caveats from the paper: The amount of clinical and demographic metadata varied by source and participant and was provided uncurated.

This clone occurred a few times. It lacks a known antigen. Base qualities are not provided; no much larger clone lies one nucleotide away. CDR1 and CDR2 are drawn from the germline V gene (reference sequence): SEHNR, FQNEAQ. Inclusive of the bounding cysteine and phenylalanine, the CDR3 is 15 residues long. The sequence is cut down to CDR3 DNA, 45 bases in frame from base 1. The trim is 1 base for V and 6 bases for J, with a gap of 12 bases between the germline ends. TCRbeta CDR3 regions were amplified from genomic DNA by means of the immunoSEQ Assay, a bias-controlled multiplex PCR. The source study handled its data this way. Within the assay, amplification of reference gene primers was used to estimate how many nucleated cells each sample contained. To quantify the absolute abundance of each unique TCRbeta CDR3 rearrangement, sequence reads were collapsed and filtered. For each sample, productive Simpson clonality was calculated as the square root of Simpson's diversity index over productive rearrangements. The table was pulled from immuneACCESS by TCRdb, which kept in-frame rearrangements only. Such tables lose some clones; where checked, under half of the loss comes from unresolved V genes, and the rest has no known cause. The V and J calls and clone size are taken from that table; D and trimming were inferred from the DNA. This sample lists 150,000 to 160,000 clones; 84% were detected once. Approximately 9.7% of the sample comes from the top ten.

Whole blood was collected in K2EDTA tubes by collaborating institutions according to the institutions' own protocols. Collaborator samples were shipped for TCRbeta analysis as frozen whole blood, isolated PBMCs, or DNA extracted from either sample type. The chain employs TRBV7-9 and TRBJ2-2; the D gene assignment is ambiguous. The source of this sequence is a woman between 45 and 65 years old with acute or convalescent COVID-19. Sequencing input: peripheral blood. The CDR3 protein is CASSLGLSVAGELFF. The DNA sequence reads TGTGCCAGCAGCTTAGGATTAAGCGTGGCCGGGGAGCTGTTTTTT.